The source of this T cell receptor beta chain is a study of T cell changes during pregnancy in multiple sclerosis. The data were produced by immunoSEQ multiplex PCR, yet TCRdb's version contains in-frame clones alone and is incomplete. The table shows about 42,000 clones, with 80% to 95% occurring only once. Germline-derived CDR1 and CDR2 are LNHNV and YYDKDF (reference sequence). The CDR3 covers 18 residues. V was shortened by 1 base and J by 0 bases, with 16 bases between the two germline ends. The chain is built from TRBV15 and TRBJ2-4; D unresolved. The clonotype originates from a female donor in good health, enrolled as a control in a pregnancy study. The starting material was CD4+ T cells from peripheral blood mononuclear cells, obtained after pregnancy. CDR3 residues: CATSRVLVERLAKNIQYF. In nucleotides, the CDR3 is TGTGCCACCAGCAGAGTATTGGTGGAACGACTAGCCAAAAACATTCAGTACTTC. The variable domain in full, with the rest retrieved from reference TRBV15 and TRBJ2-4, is DAMVIQNPRYQVTQFGKPVTLSCSQTLNHNVMYWYQQKSSQAPKLLFHYYDKDFNNEADTPDNFQSRRPNTSFCFLDIRSPGLGDTAMYLCATSRVLVERLAKNIQYFGAGTRLSVL.